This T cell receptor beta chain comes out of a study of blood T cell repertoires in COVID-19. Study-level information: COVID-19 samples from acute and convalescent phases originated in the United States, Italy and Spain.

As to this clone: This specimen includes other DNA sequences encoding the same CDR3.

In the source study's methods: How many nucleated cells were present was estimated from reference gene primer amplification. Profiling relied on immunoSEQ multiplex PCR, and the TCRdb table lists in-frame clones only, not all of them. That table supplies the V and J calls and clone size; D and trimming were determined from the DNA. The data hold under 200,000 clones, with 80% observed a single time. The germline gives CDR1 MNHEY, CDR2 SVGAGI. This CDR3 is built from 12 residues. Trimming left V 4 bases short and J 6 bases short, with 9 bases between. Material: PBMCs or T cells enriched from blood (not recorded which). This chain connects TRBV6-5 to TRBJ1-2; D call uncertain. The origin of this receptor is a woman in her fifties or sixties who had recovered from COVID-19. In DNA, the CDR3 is TGTGCCAGCAGTTTCGGAGGAAATGGCTACACCTTC. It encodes CASSFGGNGYTF.